The T cell receptor (beta chain) under discussion was sequenced for a study of CD4 T cells in relation to SARS-CoV-2 and coronaviruses. For this clone: Its cognate antigen is unknown.

CDR3 length equals 17 residues. V was pared by 2 bases and J by 4 bases, with 11 bases of the junction left unmatched. Germline CDR1 is MNHEY and CDR2 is SVGEGT. Profiled with immunoSEQ multiplex PCR; TCRdb holds only in-frame clones, not every one. The sample carries 20,000 to 30,000 clones, 75% recorded once. Unexposed donor CD4+ T cells date from about 2011-2019, before the COVID-19 pandemic. CD4+ T cells were isolated from the cells after roughly 11 days of culture. As cell numbers allowed, unexposed-donor CD4+ T cells faced SARS-CoV-2 S/N and four cold-coronavirus spikes. The material sequenced was CD4+ T cells from PBMCs, cultured in vitro. This clonotype was obtained from a human donor in good health. The chain has TRBV6-2 or TRBV6-3 and TRBJ2-7, with TRBD2 identical over 10 bases. The CDR3 DNA reads TGTGCCAGCAGTTACGGGGTAGCGGGAGGAAGAGCTTACGAGCAGTACTTC. Protein product: CASSYGVAGGRAYEQYF.